The 8 T cell receptor beta chains below all came from one sample that was sequenced in a study of CD8 T cells in ankylosing spondylitis. TCRdb re-analysed the 5' RACE reads in MiXCR, keeping a single row per CDR3 protein. The sample holds fewer than 400,000 distinct CDR3 sequences; around 15% are singletons and the top ten take 0.95% to 1.4%. Sequencing was carried out using blood, either unsorted or a sorted T cell fraction (not recorded which). These receptor sequences come from a male donor with ankylosing spondylitis or in good health (not recorded which).

The chain has TRBV20-1 and TRBJ2-3, with 7 positions matching TRBD2. This CDR3 spans 15 amino acids. The junction had 9 bases not matched to a gene; V was cut back by 6 bases and J by 0 bases. Germline CDR1 and CDR2: DFQATT and SNEGSKA (reference sequence). The CDR3 coding sequence is TGCAGTGCACCAGCTAGCGGAACTAGCACAGATACGCAGTATTTT. Protein product: CSAPASGTSTDTQYF.

The gene calls are TRBV2 and TRBJ1-5; TRBD1 aligns across 9 bases. With V trimmed by 6 bases and J by 6 bases, 6 bases remained unmatched. Germline V gene data show CDR1 as SNHLY and CDR2 as FYNNEI. The length of the CDR3 is 14 residues. CDR3 sequence (DNA): TGTGCCAGCAGAGGGGGGACAGGGCTTCAGCCCCAGCATTTT. It encodes CASRGGTGLQPQHF. The full variable domain, with the rest looked up from reference TRBV2 and TRBJ1-5, is EPEVTQTPSHQVTQMGQEVILRCVPISNHLYFYWYRQILGQKVEFLVSFYNNEISEKSEIFDDQFSVERPDGSNFTLKIRSTKLEDSAMYFCASRGGTGLQPQHFGDGTRLSIL.

This clonotype appeared a few times. V usage is TRBV12-3 or TRBV12-4 and J usage is TRBJ1-4; no reliable D call. V dropped 7 bases and J dropped 4 bases, with 16 bases sitting between them. The CDR3 extends over 15 amino acids. The chain's CDR3 is CASTPRATGNEKLFF. CDR3 nucleotide sequence: TGTGCCAGCACTCCAAGGGCGACTGGTAATGAAAAACTGTTTTTT.

This clonotype was counted a few times. The gene calls are TRBV20-1 and TRBJ2-3; 10 bases map to TRBD2. This CDR3 contains 14 residues. Looked up from germline, CDR1 is DFQATT and CDR2 is SNEGSKA (reference sequence). J was trimmed by 3 bases and V by 2 bases; bases with no gene match: 2. This CDR3 is CSARLAGETDTQYF. CDR3 nucleotides: TGCAGTGCTAGACTAGCGGGAGAGACAGATACGCAGTATTTT.

This clonotype was counted a few times. The chain recombines TRBV6-2 or TRBV6-3 with TRBJ1-1; 8 nucleotides align to TRBD1. V shed 2 bases and J 1 base; nucleotides not matched to a gene: 6. Germline values: CDR1 MNHEY, CDR2 SVGEGT. The CDR3 spans 16 residues. CDR3 in amino acids: CASSYTRDRWNTEAFF. In nucleotides, the CDR3 is TGTGCCAGCAGTTACACCCGGGACAGGTGGAACACTGAAGCTTTCTTT.

This clonotype was counted only a few times. The rearrangement joins TRBV27 to TRBJ2-2, with 8 bases lining up with TRBD1. CDR1 and CDR2 (germline): MNHEY, SMNVEV (reference sequence). V lost 2 bases to trimming and J lost 4 bases; unmatched junction nucleotides: 9. The CDR3 sequence is 17 residues long. The CDR3 spells CASSLIGQGVVTGELFF. The CDR3, as DNA: TGTGCCAGCAGTTTAATCGGACAGGGAGTAGTCACCGGGGAGCTGTTTTTT.

The table lists this clonotype with a few counts. This rearrangement joins TRBV6-1 to TRBJ2-7; TRBD2 agrees at 10 bases. The germline V gene encodes CDR1 MNHNS and CDR2 SASEGT. After removal of 8 bases from V and 7 bases from J, the junction contained 11 bases not matched to a gene. The CDR3 extends over 14 amino acids. In nucleotides, the CDR3 is TGTGCCAGCTCCTCGCTAGCGGGAGATGGGGAGCAGTACTTC. This encodes CASSSLAGDGEQYF.

This clonotype was seen repeatedly, ten times or more. The chain uses TRBV29-1 and TRBJ1-2; D unclear. This CDR3 is built from 13 residues. CDR1 and CDR2 (germline): SQVTM, ANQGSEA. Trimming shortened V by 1 base and J by 0 bases, and 6 bases separated the two germline ends. The CDR3 sequence is CSVEVSPNYGYTF. The DNA of the CDR3 is TGCAGCGTTGAAGTATCACCTAACTATGGCTACACCTTC.